This TCR beta chain was recovered during a study of blood T cell repertoires in COVID-19. Looking at the study overall: Some COVID-19 samples were acute and others convalescent; all came from the United States, Italy and Spain.

The CDR3 is 16 residues long. With 6 bases clipped from V and 3 bases from J, the junction kept 13 bases outside the gene matches. Looked up from germline, CDR1 is SGHRS and CDR2 is YFSETQ. Original data processing: Nucleated cell number was recorded as an estimate derived from reference gene primer amplification. Generated by immunoSEQ multiplex PCR, the TCRdb table keeps only in-frame clones and is missing some. V and J calls and clone size follow that table, whereas D and trimming were derived from the DNA. The sample consists of a few hundred thousand clones, 87% of them appearing once. The V call is TRBV5-1, the J call TRBJ2-3; 7 nucleotides align to TRBD1. The sample taken for sequencing was peripheral blood. The clonotype was recovered from a man aged 18 to 30 with active or convalescent COVID-19. The CDR3 DNA sequence: TGCGCCAGCACCCCGACAGGGCCATTACCTACAGATACGCAGTATTTT. Translating it yields CASTPTGPLPTDTQYF.